This T cell receptor beta chain was documented in a study of T cell responses to AZD1222 COVID-19 vaccine. Germline V gene data show CDR1 as MNHEY and CDR2 as SMNVEV (reference sequence). The CDR3 contains 13 residues. V lost 7 bases and J lost 5, with 11 bases in between. The table came from immunoSEQ multiplex PCR; TCRdb's copy has only in-frame clones and leaves some out. The table shows over 150,000 clones, with 80% to 95% occurring only once. The starting material was peripheral blood, obtained on day 0 of AZD1222 vaccination. The sequence derives from an adult in good health. The chain recombines TRBV27 with TRBJ2-2; D not certain. Here the CDR3 reads CASTWGGTGELFF. In DNA, the CDR3 is TGTGCCAGCACGTGGGGTGGTACCGGGGAGCTGTTTTTT.